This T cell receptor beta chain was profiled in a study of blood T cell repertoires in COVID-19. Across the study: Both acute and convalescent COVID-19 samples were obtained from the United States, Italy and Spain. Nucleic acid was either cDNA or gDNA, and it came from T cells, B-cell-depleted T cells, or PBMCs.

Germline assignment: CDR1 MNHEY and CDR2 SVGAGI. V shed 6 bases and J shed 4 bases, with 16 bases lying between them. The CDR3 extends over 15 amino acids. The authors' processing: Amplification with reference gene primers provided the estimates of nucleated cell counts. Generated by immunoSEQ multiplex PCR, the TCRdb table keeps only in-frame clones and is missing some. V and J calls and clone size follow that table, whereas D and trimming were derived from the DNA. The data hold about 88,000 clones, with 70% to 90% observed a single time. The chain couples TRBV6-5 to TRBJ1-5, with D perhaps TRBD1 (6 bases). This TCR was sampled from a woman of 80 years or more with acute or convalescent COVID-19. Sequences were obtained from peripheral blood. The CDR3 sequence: CASSFDGGRNQPQHF. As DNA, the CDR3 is TGTGCCAGCAGCTTCGACGGGGGGCGAAATCAGCCCCAGCATTTT.